Detailed here is one TCR beta chain. Antigen: not known. The junction departs from germline at one end; a sequencing error may be responsible. The authors made TCR beta cDNA from approximately 500 ng total RNA with a constant-region primer. Investigators got TCR beta libraries out of three nested multiplex PCR rounds, done with slightly modified ARM-PCR. In the first two PCR rounds, TRBV1-TRBV30 forward primers were paired with a C-beta reverse primer, and each round lasted nine to ten cycles. TCRdb called the multiplex PCR reads again in MiXCR, with one record for every CDR3 protein. The sample comprises fewer than 150,000 distinct CDR3 sequences, 55% to 65% of which are singletons, and around 9% rests with the top ten. This sample was included in a study of tumor-infiltrating lymphocytes in primary liver carcinoma. Study-wide results and caveats: Pairs comparing tumor with adjacent tissue or blood overlapped less than pairs drawn from tumor regions. With p = 0.039, the top-250-clone fraction in tumors significantly exceeded that in blood.

The CDR3 is 14 amino acids. Germline V CDR1 and CDR2: SGHAT, FQNNGV. Bulk tissue was left unsorted, and RNA and DNA were co-extracted from 20-30 mg of it. The chain links TRBV11-2 to TRBJ2-1, with D perhaps matching TRBD2 (6 bases). What was sequenced was liver tumor tissue from sampling region 1. Subset in this sample: tumor region T1, superior pole. This receptor was obtained from a woman aged 55-70 years with primary liver carcinoma and hepatitis B virus infection. The CDR3 DNA follows: TGTACCAGCAGCCGGAGACTAGGGGACGGTGAGCAGTCCTTC. Protein sequence: CTSSRRLGDGEQSF.